This passage covers 31 T cell receptor beta chains from one sample sequenced in a study of T cell responses to AZD1222 COVID-19 vaccine (dated by TCRdb to 2020 to 2022). The library was produced with the immunoSEQ multiplex PCR assay. TCRdb holds this immuneACCESS table with in-frame rearrangements only. Some clones are missing; in checked studies, unresolved V genes explain under half, and the rest has no known cause. The sample data list 200,000 or so clones, and over 80% of these were observed just once. Of the sample, less than 3% falls within the top ten clones. In light of the paper, this sample's time point label describes: baseline before first vaccination. The meaning of the sample's treatment or condition label: meningococcal conjugate vaccine given as trial control. The input for sequencing was peripheral blood, taken on day 0 of MenACWY control vaccination. The receptors come from an adult in good health.

This chain joins TRBV7-2 and TRBJ1-5; a possible D gene is TRBD1 (5 bases). There are 15 residues in the CDR3. The V end was cut by 1 base, the J end by 2 bases, with 9 bases between. The germline V gene encodes CDR1 SGHTA and CDR2 FQGNSA. The CDR3 sequence is CASSLEGVGNQPQHF. CDR3 DNA: TGTGCCAGCAGCTTAGAAGGGGTTGGCAATCAGCCCCAGCATTTT.

The chain recombines TRBV5-6 with TRBJ1-5, with no clear D. Between the trimmed V and J ends, which lost 3 bases and 2 bases, there was a span of 12 bases. From germline, CDR1 is SGHDT and CDR2 YYEEEE. This CDR3 is built from 15 residues. The CDR3 sequence: CASSSDESGNQPQHF. The DNA of the CDR3 is TGTGCCAGCAGCTCCGACGAGAGTGGCAATCAGCCCCAGCATTTT.

In DNA, the CDR3 is TGTGCCAGCAGTTTATACTCTTTGTCGGAAGTGGGGGAGCTGTTTTTT. Translating it yields CASSLYSLSEVGELFF. This chain connects TRBV27 to TRBJ2-2; D gene uncertain. This CDR3 has 16 amino acids. CDR1 is MNHEY and CDR2 is SMNVEV in the germline V gene (reference sequence). With 1 base removed from V and 8 bases from J, the gap between germline ends came to 17 bases.

This chain connects TRBV10-3 to TRBJ2-7; 7 bases match TRBD1. The junction had 9 bases not matched to a gene; V was cut back by 4 bases and J by 3 bases. There are 15 residues in the CDR3. The germline gives CDR1 ENHRY, CDR2 SYGVKD. The CDR3 loop reads CAISGRQGLGYEQYF. The CDR3 DNA follows: TGTGCCATCAGTGGAAGACAGGGCTTGGGCTACGAGCAGTACTTC.

J is TRBJ1-2 and V is TRBV18; no definite D call. Germline V gene data show CDR1 as KGHSH and CDR2 as LQKENI. CDR3 length: 18 residues. V was shortened by 0 bases and J by 7 bases, with 24 bases between the two germline ends. The CDR3 DNA reads as TGTGCCAGCTCACCACCGGGCGGAGGGATTCGTAGCTTGAGTGGCTACACCTTC. This gives the protein CASSPPGGGIRSLSGYTF.

The chain recombines TRBV28 with TRBJ2-7, with D possibly being TRBD1 or TRBD2 (5 bases each). This CDR3 is built from 15 residues. The germline gives CDR1 MDHEN, CDR2 SYDVKM. V was pared by 3 bases and J by 0 bases, with 12 bases between. CDR3 protein: CASSLSPGTSYEQYF. The DNA for the CDR3 is TGTGCCAGCAGTTTGTCGCCGGGGACCTCCTACGAGCAGTACTTC.

The CDR3 sequence: CASSQVSGREKLFF. CDR3 coding DNA: TGTGCCAGCAGCCAAGTGTCAGGGCGGGAAAAACTGTTTTTT. The chain combines TRBV14 with TRBJ1-4; TRBD1 is a possible D gene (5 bases). Germline lookup yields CDR1 SGHDN and CDR2 FVKESK. CDR3 size: 14 residues. The V gene lost 1 base and the J gene lost 8 bases, with 11 bases spanning the gap.

The chain carries TRBV6-1 and TRBJ2-7; 8 positions match TRBD1. V shed 3 bases, J shed 3 bases, and the junction held 1 base outside the gene matches. The CDR3 loop spans 13 amino acids. Per germline, CDR1 MNHNS and CDR2 SASEGT. The CDR3 nucleotides are TGTGCCAGCAGTGACAGGGGGCTCTACGAGCAGTACTTC. As protein: CASSDRGLYEQYF.

The chain's CDR3 is CASSPQTGTLESLYGYTF. The CDR3 DNA reads as TGTGCCAGCTCACCGCAAACCGGGACCCTCGAGTCCCTCTATGGCTACACCTTC. The chain couples TRBV18 to TRBJ1-2, with a possible D match to TRBD1 (5 bases). The V gene lost 3 bases and the J gene lost 4 bases, with 24 bases spanning the gap. The CDR3 totals 18 residues. Germline V CDR1 and CDR2: KGHSH, LQKENI.

V gene TRBV4-2 combines with J gene TRBJ2-2; TRBD2 is a possible D gene (7 bases). V was clipped by 3 bases and J by 1 base, with 21 bases between them. Germline V lookup: CDR1 LGHNA, CDR2 YNFKEQ. CDR3 size: 19 residues. Here the CDR3 DNA reads TGTGCCAGCAGCCAGGCCGGGGGGCTGGGCGGGGGGAACACCGGGGAGCTGTTTTTT. Translating gives CASSQAGGLGGGNTGELFF.

The J gene is TRBJ2-5, the V gene TRBV3-1 (or the pseudogene TRBV3-2); 10 bases align to TRBD2. V lost 1 base, J lost 5 bases, and 7 bases stayed unmatched. CDR3 size: 16 residues. The germline V gene has CDR1 LGHDT and CDR2 YNNKEL (reference sequence). The CDR3 nucleotides are TGTGCCAGCAGCCAAGCCCCAGCGGGAGGGCCCGAGACCCAGTACTTC. This sequence encodes CASSQAPAGGPETQYF.

The chain is built from TRBV2 and TRBJ2-7, with no clear D. The V and J ends lost 2 bases and 0 bases respectively, with 8 bases between them. The CDR3 sequence is 14 residues long. Germline values: CDR1 SNHLY, CDR2 FYNNEI. CDR3 protein: CASSEISASYEQYF. CDR3 bases: TGTGCCAGCAGTGAAATTAGTGCCTCCTACGAGCAGTACTTC.

This clone was detected a few times. The chain uses TRBV7-3 and TRBJ2-3; 9 nucleotides line up with TRBD2. Germline V CDR1 and CDR2: SGHTA, FQGTGA. The length of the CDR3 is 16 residues. After removal of 4 bases from V and 0 bases from J, the junction contained 5 bases not matched to a gene. CDR3 bases: TGTGCCAGCAGCTGGTCTAGCGGGGCGAGCACAGATACGCAGTATTTT. Protein: CASSWSSGASTDTQYF.

The chain has TRBV3-1 (or the pseudogene TRBV3-2) and TRBJ1-5; a weak D match, TRBD1 (5 bases). V lost 0 bases to trimming and J lost 7 bases, with 13 bases between them. The CDR3 runs 15 residues. Germline assignment: CDR1 LGHDT and CDR2 YNNKEL (reference sequence). In DNA form, the CDR3 reads TGTGCCAGCAGCCAAGATCTGGTTGGGGGGCAGCCCCAGCATTTT. Translated, it gives CASSQDLVGGQPQHF.

This clone was counted once. V usage is TRBV25-1 and J usage is TRBJ1-5, with TRBD1 as a possible D gene (6 bases). The V gene's germline CDR1 is MGHDK and CDR2 SYGVNS. This CDR3 contains 13 residues. The ends were cut back, 8 bases at V and 7 bases at J, with 15 bases in the middle. This CDR3 reads CASSQTGGQPQHF. CDR3 DNA: TGTGCCAGCTCTCAGACAGGCGGCCAGCCCCAGCATTTT.

The rearrangement links TRBV28 to TRBJ2-2; D remains ambiguous. The V end was cut by 4 bases, the J end by 5 bases, with 8 bases between. Per germline, CDR1 MDHEN and CDR2 SYDVKM. CDR3 length: 13 residues. Here the CDR3 reads CASSYAETGELFF. In nucleotides, the CDR3 is TGTGCCAGCAGTTACGCAGAGACCGGGGAGCTGTTTTTT. Combining the CDR3 with reference TRBV28 and TRBJ2-2 gives the whole variable domain DVKVTQSSRYLVKRTGEKVFLECVQDMDHENMFWYRQDPGLGLRLIYFSYDVKMKEKGDIPEGYSVSREKKERFSLILESASTNQTSMYLCASSYAETGELFFGEGSRLTVL.

The V and J genes are TRBV4-1 and TRBJ2-5, with D tentatively TRBD1 (7 bases). Trimming removed 0 bases at V and 5 bases at J, with 10 bases between. Per the germline V gene, CDR1 is MGHRA and CDR2 is YSYEKL. This CDR3 is 14 amino acids long. The CDR3 DNA follows: TGCGCCAGCAGCCAAGATGGAGGGGGCGAGACCCAGTACTTC. Its protein product is CASSQDGGGETQYF.

The chain recombines TRBV15 with TRBJ1-5; TRBD1 might be the D (5 bases). V was shortened by 3 bases and J by 4 bases, with 10 bases between the two germline ends. Germline CDR1 is LNHNV and CDR2 is YYDKDF (reference sequence). This CDR3 region has 14 residues. This CDR3 reads CATSSGGSNQPQHF. DNA of the CDR3: TGTGCCACCAGCAGTGGGGGTTCTAATCAGCCCCAGCATTTT.

Worth noting for this clone: Additional DNA sequences in this sample encode the identical CDR3. The V call is TRBV3-1 (or the pseudogene TRBV3-2), the J call TRBJ2-6; no definite D call. The V end lost 1 base, the J end lost 5 bases, and 0 bases lay between the germline ends. Germline values: CDR1 LGHDT, CDR2 YNNKEL (reference sequence). CDR3 length: 12 residues. The DNA of the CDR3 is TGTGCCAGCAGCCAAGGGGCCAACGTCCTGACTTTC. Protein product: CASSQGANVLTF.

This sequence joins TRBV5-6 and TRBJ2-2; D gene unclear. Trimming left V 0 bases short and J 1 base short, with 7 bases between. In germline, CDR1 is SGHDT, CDR2 YYEEEE. CDR3 length equals 15 residues. In nucleotides, the CDR3 is TGTGCCAGCAGCTTGGTGGGCAGGAACACCGGGGAGCTGTTTTTT. Its protein product is CASSLVGRNTGELFF.

The chain joins TRBV4-2 to TRBJ2-5, with D hard to call. V was pared by 2 bases and J by 5 bases, with 9 bases between. The CDR3 has 13 amino acids. Germline lookup yields CDR1 LGHNA and CDR2 YNFKEQ. This CDR3 is CASSQYIRETQYF. The CDR3 nucleotides read TGTGCCAGCAGCCAATACATCAGGGAGACCCAGTACTTC.

The count of this clone is one. The J gene is TRBJ2-7, the V gene TRBV5-6; 9 bases fit TRBD1. Germline V gene sequence: CDR1 SGHDT, CDR2 YYEEEE. The junction had 5 bases not matched to a gene; V was cut back by 4 bases and J by 3 bases. This CDR3 spans 14 amino acids. CDR3 sequence: CASSLGQGYYEQYF. CDR3 sequence (DNA): TGTGCCAGCAGCCTGGGACAGGGATACTACGAGCAGTACTTC.

As to this clone: An end of the junction does not agree with germline; a read error may underlie this. The rearrangement joins TRBV7-9 to TRBJ2-7; 7 nucleotides line up with TRBD1. The CDR3 loop spans 14 amino acids. Germline assignment: CDR1 SEHNR and CDR2 FQNEAQ (reference sequence). The CDR3 protein is CASNQGDTVYEQYF. CDR3 DNA sequence: TGTGCCAGCAACCAGGGGGATACCGTCTACGAGCAGTACTTT.

This clone was detected only once. The gene calls are TRBV10-2 and TRBJ2-7; 9 bases agree with TRBD2. The CDR3 has 16 residues. CDR1 is WSHSY and CDR2 is SAAADI in the germline V gene. The V and J ends lost 5 bases and 0 bases, in that order; junction bases with no gene match: 8. CDR3 DNA: TGCGCCAGCAGTCATACTAGCGGGCCGAGCTCCTACGAGCAGTACTTC. Protein sequence: CASSHTSGPSSYEQYF.

This clone was seen a single time. The chain combines TRBV6-2 or TRBV6-3 with TRBJ2-5; D may be TRBD2 (5 bases). The germline V gene encodes CDR1 MNHEY and CDR2 SVGEGT. V was pared by 5 bases and J by 5 bases, with 15 bases between. The CDR3 extends over 14 amino acids. CDR3 amino acids: CASSMQGPGETQYF. In DNA, the CDR3 is TGTGCCAGCAGTATGCAAGGGCCGGGGGAGACCCAGTACTTC.

DNA of the CDR3: TGCGCCAGCAGCTTGCGACAGGGCCAGGGGAACACTGAAGCTTTCTTT. Its translation is CASSLRQGQGNTEAFF. The genes are TRBV5-1 and TRBJ1-1, with 7 bases identical to TRBD1. This CDR3 is built from 16 residues. Unmatched junction bases numbered 7, after V lost 1 base and J lost 1 base. Germline V gene lookup returns CDR1 SGHRS and CDR2 YFSETQ. Looking up the rest from reference TRBV5-1 and TRBJ1-1 gives the full variable domain: KAGVTQTPRYLIKTRGQQVTLSCSPISGHRSVSWYQQTPGQGLQFLFEYFSETQRNKGNFPGRFSGRQFSNSRSEMNVSTLELGDSALYLCASSLRQGQGNTEAFFGQGTRLTVV.

This clone was detected a few times. The rearrangement links TRBV6-1 to TRBJ1-5; no definite D call. V dropped 2 bases and J dropped 9 bases, with 17 bases sitting between them. CDR1 is MNHNS, CDR2 SASEGT, per germline. This CDR3 comprises 15 residues. As DNA, the CDR3 is TGTGCCAGCAGTGAACCCTCCGGGCCCCTTGCGCCCCAGCATTTT. Encoded protein: CASSEPSGPLAPQHF.

This clone has more than one count but fewer than ten. The chain joins TRBV12-3 or TRBV12-4 to TRBJ2-7; D not certain. V gave up 2 bases and J gave up 5 bases, with 4 bases separating them. The CDR3 has 11 amino acids. The chain's CDR3 is CASSLNHEQYF. The DNA of the CDR3 is TGTGCCAGCAGTTTAAACCACGAGCAGTACTTC.

The chain employs TRBV6-2 or TRBV6-3 and TRBJ2-2; D gene uncertain. Germline V gene lookup returns CDR1 MNHEY and CDR2 SVGEGT. CDR3 length: 13 amino acids. Trimming cost V 2 bases and J 3 bases, with 4 bases left between them. CDR3 sequence reads: CASSYRDTGELFF. The CDR3, as DNA: TGTGCCAGCAGTTACAGGGACACCGGGGAGCTGTTTTTT.

The chain carries TRBV6-5 and TRBJ2-7; D is undetermined. The CDR3 totals 15 residues. Germline loops: CDR1 MNHEY, CDR2 SVGAGI. Trimming stripped 7 bases from V and 3 bases from J, with 19 bases between. For the CDR3, the DNA is TGTGCCAGCACCTTCGGGTGGTCTAACAGCTACGAGCAGTACTTC. Amino acid sequence: CASTFGWSNSYEQYF.

This rearrangement joins TRBV3-1 (or the pseudogene TRBV3-2) to TRBJ1-1; D is unresolved. Germline V lookup: CDR1 LGHDT, CDR2 YNNKEL (reference sequence). The V end lost 0 bases, the J end lost 5 bases, and 22 bases lay between the germline ends. CDR3 length equals 18 residues. The CDR3 reads CASSQDQAFGRLGTEAFF. In nucleotides, the CDR3 is TGTGCCAGCAGCCAAGACCAAGCGTTTGGCAGATTGGGAACTGAAGCTTTCTTT.